One sample yielded the 21 T cell receptor beta chains listed below, sequenced in a study of shared clonotypes between healthy human individuals. The data were produced by immunoSEQ multiplex PCR, yet TCRdb's version contains in-frame clones alone and is incomplete. The table includes more than 2,000,000 clones, 90% to 95% detected once. Material: naive CD4+ T cells from PBMCs. Specified subset: CD45RA+ positively selected. These receptors all stem from a young man in good health. Some clones in this sample may be carry-over from other donors' samples.

The chain has TRBV5-1 and TRBJ2-5; 7 nucleotides align to TRBD1. The CDR3 sequence is 15 residues long. V lost 4 bases, J lost 0 bases, and 6 bases stayed unmatched. The germline gives CDR1 SGHRS, CDR2 YFSETQ. The CDR3 DNA is TGCGCCAGCAGCGACAGGGTGTGGGACCAAGAGACCCAGTACTTC. Amino acid sequence: CASSDRVWDQETQYF.

The genes are TRBV5-1 and TRBJ2-7, with TRBD2 matching 7 bases. There are 15 residues in the CDR3. Losses at the gene ends were 4 bases for V and 7 bases for J; bases not matched to a gene: 14. CDR1 is SGHRS, CDR2 YFSETQ, per germline. In nucleotides, the CDR3 is TGCGCCAGCAGCCCGGGGACTACCGGTACGGCGGAGCAGTACTTC. Protein sequence: CASSPGTTGTAEQYF.

V usage is TRBV6-1 and J usage is TRBJ2-1; 7 bases align to TRBD1. The CDR3 has 14 residues. Germline V CDR1 and CDR2: MNHNS, SASEGT. The V segment lost 8 bases and the J segment 0 bases; nucleotides outside the gene matches: 4. CDR3 bases: TGTGCCAGCTTAGACAGGGCCTCCTACAATGAGCAGTTCTTC. Its translation is CASLDRASYNEQFF.

About this clone: Distinct nucleotide sequences in the sample also encode this CDR3. The chain carries TRBV5-1 and TRBJ2-5; D gene unclear. This CDR3 contains 13 residues. V lost 4 bases and J 2 bases, leaving 9 bases between the germline ends. Germline values: CDR1 SGHRS, CDR2 YFSETQ. The CDR3 region has the DNA TGCGCCAGCAGCCCAACACCGCAAGAGACCCAGTACTTC. Its protein product is CASSPTPQETQYF.

The J gene is TRBJ2-2, the V gene TRBV5-1; TRBD1 aligns across 10 bases. Germline values: CDR1 SGHRS, CDR2 YFSETQ. The trim removed 5 bases at V and 3 bases at J, leaving 4 bases unmatched. This CDR3 is built from 15 residues. CDR3: CASRAGQGDTGELFF. CDR3 DNA sequence: TGCGCCAGCAGGGCAGGACAGGGGGACACCGGGGAGCTGTTTTTT.

The rearrangement uses TRBV7-3 and TRBJ2-3; 11 nucleotides match TRBD2. The CDR3 contains 18 residues. From germline, CDR1 is SGHTA and CDR2 FQGTGA. The V segment lost 1 base and the J segment 0 bases; nucleotides outside the gene matches: 6. DNA for the CDR3: TGTGCCAGCAGCTTAAGGGGTAGCGGGAGGGGGAGCACAGATACGCAGTATTTT. Residues: CASSLRGSGRGSTDTQYF. The whole variable domain, remainder taken from reference TRBV7-3 and TRBJ2-3, is GAGVSQTPSNKVTEKGKYVELRCDPISGHTALYWYRQSLGQGPEFLIYFQGTGAADDSGLPNDRFFAVRPEGSVSTLKIQRTERGDSAVYLCASSLRGSGRGSTDTQYFGPGTRLTVL.

The J gene is TRBJ2-7, the V gene TRBV15, with TRBD2 matching over 12 bases. CDR1 LNHNV and CDR2 YYDKDF come from the germline V gene (reference sequence). CDR3 length: 17 amino acids. V lost 1 base, J lost 2 bases, and 6 bases stayed unmatched. This CDR3 is CATSRVMTSGSPYEQYF. The CDR3 coding sequence is TGTGCCACCAGCAGAGTGATGACTAGCGGGAGTCCCTACGAGCAGTACTTC.

V usage is TRBV5-5 and J usage is TRBJ1-5; D possibly corresponds to TRBD1 (6 bases). There are 14 residues in the CDR3. CDR1 is SGHKS, CDR2 YYEKEE, per germline (reference sequence). Between the trimmed V and J ends, which lost 0 bases and 5 bases, there was a span of 9 bases. CDR3 sequence reads: CASSLVRTDQPQHF. CDR3 coding DNA: TGTGCCAGCAGCTTGGTCCGGACAGATCAGCCCCAGCATTTT.

This clone was picked up one time. One end of the junction fails to match germline, which may point to a read error. The chain joins TRBV7-3 to TRBJ2-5, with D maybe TRBD2 (6 bases). The CDR3 is 15 amino acids. CDR1 SGHTA and CDR2 FQGTGA come from the germline V gene. The CDR3: CASSPGGYPQGTQYF. The CDR3 DNA is TGTGCCAGCAGCCCTGGAGGGTACCCCCAAGGGACCCAGTACTTC.

For the CDR3, the DNA is TGTGCCAGCAGTAGCCCCAATCGATTGGCTTTCTTT. As protein: CASSSPNRLAFF. The rearrangement links TRBV28 to TRBJ1-1, with unresolved D. This CDR3 is built from 12 residues. Trimming pared 5 bases from V and 11 bases from J, leaving 15 bases between. CDR1 is MDHEN, CDR2 SYDVKM, per germline.

The chain uses TRBV29-1 and TRBJ1-4; TRBD1 aligns across 8 bases. Germline V lookup: CDR1 SQVTM, CDR2 ANQGSEA. The CDR3 is made up of 14 amino acids. Unmatched junction bases numbered 9, after V lost 4 bases and J lost 8 bases. The CDR3 loop is CSVGTGPGSEKLFF. In DNA, the CDR3 is TGCAGCGTTGGGACAGGGCCAGGTAGCGAAAAACTGTTTTTT.

V and J are TRBV30 and TRBJ2-2; TRBD1 or TRBD2 may be the D gene (6 bases each). The CDR3 contains 15 residues. Germline V CDR1 and CDR2: GTSNPN, SVGIG (reference sequence). V was clipped by 1 base and J by 1 base, with 10 bases between them. The CDR3 DNA reads as TGTGCCTGGAGTGCTGGGGGGCGGAACACCGGGGAGCTGTTTTTT. Translated: CAWSAGGRNTGELFF.

J is TRBJ2-5 and V is TRBV11-2; D remains ambiguous. CDR3 size: 14 residues. Trimming took off 3 bases at V and 4 bases at J, with 12 bases between the two ends. Germline CDR1 reads SGHAT; CDR2 reads FQNNGV. The CDR3 protein is CASSFRTRGETQYF. The DNA for the CDR3 is TGTGCCAGCAGCTTTCGGACGAGAGGAGAGACCCAGTACTTC. The full variable domain, rest sourced from reference TRBV11-2 and TRBJ2-5, is EAGVAQSPRYKIIEKRQSVAFWCNPISGHATLYWYQQILGQGPKLLIQFQNNGVVDDSQLPKDRFSAERLKGVDSTLKIQPAKLEDSAVYLCASSFRTRGETQYFGPGTRLLVL.

This rearrangement joins TRBV5-4 to TRBJ2-3; D gene uncertain. This CDR3 region has 14 residues. Germline CDR1 SGHNT, CDR2 YYREEE (reference sequence). V lost 0 bases and J lost 6, with 11 bases in between. The chain's CDR3 is CASSLVGSLDTQYF. CDR3 DNA sequence: TGTGCCAGCAGCTTGGTAGGGTCCCTCGATACGCAGTATTTT.

This clone was seen just once. The rearrangement uses TRBV6-5 and TRBJ1-2, with D maybe TRBD1 (5 bases). Trimming removed 8 bases from V and 0 bases from J, with 13 bases in between. The CDR3 is 14 amino acids. Per the germline V gene, CDR1 is MNHEY and CDR2 is SVGAGI. The CDR3 DNA is TGTGCCAGCGGGGTGGAGGGGTCTAACTATGGCTACACCTTC. Protein product: CASGVEGSNYGYTF.

In this sample, this clone turned up once. The gene calls are TRBV29-1 and TRBJ1-2; TRBD1 is a possible D gene (6 bases). The CDR3 has 12 amino acids. Trimming cost V 7 bases and J 10 bases, with 19 bases left between them. Germline CDR1 is SQVTM and CDR2 is ANQGSEA. As DNA, the CDR3 is TGCAGCGCATTGACAGGACTTATGACCTACACCTTC. Translation gives CSALTGLMTYTF.

This clone came up a few times. V is TRBV29-1 and J is TRBJ1-1, with D uncertain. The CDR3 runs 12 residues. Germline V gene lookup returns CDR1 SQVTM and CDR2 ANQGSEA. Between the trimmed V and J ends, which lost 4 bases and 5 bases, there was a span of 11 bases. CDR3 nucleotide sequence: TGCAGCGTTGGGAGGGAAATGACTGAAGCTTTCTTT. As protein: CSVGREMTEAFF.

A single count supports this clone. The rearrangement joins TRBV28 to TRBJ1-3, with 7 bases identical to TRBD1. J lost 6 bases, V lost 7 bases, and 6 bases had no gene match. CDR3 length: 13 residues. From germline, CDR1 is MDHEN and CDR2 SYDVKM. In nucleotides, the CDR3 is TGTGCCAGCAAGACAGGGTACGAAAACACCATATATTTT. Translated: CASKTGYENTIYF.

V and J are TRBV2 and TRBJ1-2; D is possibly TRBD1 (5 bases). CDR1 and CDR2 (germline): SNHLY, FYNNEI. The CDR3 extends over 15 amino acids. The V gene lost 6 bases and the J gene lost 8 bases, with 22 bases spanning the gap. CDR3 loop: CASRAWDRTTSGYTF. In DNA form, the CDR3 reads TGTGCCAGCAGGGCCTGGGACCGAACCACTTCAGGCTACACCTTC.

The J gene is TRBJ2-3, the V gene TRBV27, with D maybe TRBD2 (5 bases). This CDR3 is 15 amino acids long. Germline CDR1 and CDR2: MNHEY and SMNVEV (reference sequence). With 2 bases removed from V and 4 bases from J, the gap between germline ends came to 13 bases. Here the CDR3 DNA reads TGTGCCAGCAGTTTAAGAGGGTTGTTCGCAGATACGCAGTATTTT. It codes for CASSLRGLFADTQYF.

The CDR3 nucleotides are TGTGCCAGCAGTGAACGGGTATCGACGGCCCCCATGGCCCAGTACTTC. Amino acid sequence: CASSERVSTAPMAQYF. The rearrangement uses TRBV2 and TRBJ2-5; no definite D call. Trimming stripped 2 bases from V and 9 bases from J, with 22 bases between. CDR1 and CDR2 (germline): SNHLY, FYNNEI. The CDR3 runs 16 residues.